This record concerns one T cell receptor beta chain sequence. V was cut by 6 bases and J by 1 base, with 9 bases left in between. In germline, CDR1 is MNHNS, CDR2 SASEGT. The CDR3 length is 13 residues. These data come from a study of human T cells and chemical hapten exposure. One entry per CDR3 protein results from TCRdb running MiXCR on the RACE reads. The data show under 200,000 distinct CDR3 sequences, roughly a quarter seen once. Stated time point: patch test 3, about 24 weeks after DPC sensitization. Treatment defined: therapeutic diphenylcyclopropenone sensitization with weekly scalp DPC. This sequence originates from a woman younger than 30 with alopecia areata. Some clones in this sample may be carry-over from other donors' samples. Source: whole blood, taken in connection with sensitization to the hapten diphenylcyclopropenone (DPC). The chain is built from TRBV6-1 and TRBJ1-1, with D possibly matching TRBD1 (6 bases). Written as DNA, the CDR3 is TGTGCCAGCAGGGGACAACCGAACACTGAAGCTTTCTTT. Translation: CASRGQPNTEAFF.